These 6 T cell receptor beta chains originate from one sample sequenced in a study of glioma-infiltrating T cells after dendritic cell vaccination. Assay used: immunoSEQ multiplex PCR; TCRdb lists only in-frame clones, some missing. The sample lists some 100,000 clones; 85% were seen once. Sequences were derived from blood, sampled before dendritic cell vaccination. These receptors were collected from a human donor with glioblastoma.

J is TRBJ2-2 and V is TRBV10-3, with D possibly being TRBD2 (5 bases). Trimming cost V 7 bases and J 5 bases, with 8 bases left between them. The germline V gene encodes CDR1 ENHRY and CDR2 SYGVKD. The CDR3 spans 12 residues. The CDR3 sequence: CAIKRSTGELFF. The CDR3 nucleotides read TGTGCCATCAAGCGGTCAACCGGGGAGCTGTTTTTT.

The chain couples TRBV11-2 to TRBJ1-2; 7 bases are a match to TRBD1. This CDR3 has 14 residues. Germline CDR1 SGHAT, CDR2 FQNNGV. The trim removed 0 bases at V and 7 bases at J, leaving 5 bases unmatched. Here the CDR3 reads CASSLDSGGSGYTF. CDR3 in DNA: TGTGCCAGCAGCTTAGATTCAGGGGGATCTGGCTACACCTTC.

This clone was seen only once. V and J are TRBV5-1 and TRBJ1-5; tentative D call: TRBD1 (5 bases). From germline, CDR1 is SGHRS and CDR2 YFSETQ. V was clipped by 2 bases and J by 6 bases, with 15 bases between them. The CDR3 covers 15 residues. CDR3 loop: CASSLTDSSSQPQHF. The CDR3 nucleotides read TGCGCCAGCAGCTTAACAGACAGCTCCAGTCAGCCCCAGCATTTT.

This clone appeared a single time. The CDR3 nucleotides are TGCGCCAGCAGCCAAGAGATAGCGTTGGGCGAGCAGTACTTC. Translating gives CASSQEIALGEQYF. The gene calls are TRBV4-3 and TRBJ2-7, with a weak D call TRBD2 (5 bases). V was trimmed by 0 bases and J by 6 bases, leaving 12 bases between them. From germline, CDR1 is LGHNA and CDR2 YSLEER. The CDR3 runs to 14 residues.

The chain has TRBV5-1 and TRBJ2-2, with D possibly being TRBD2 (5 bases). The germline gives CDR1 SGHRS, CDR2 YFSETQ. This CDR3 is built from 16 residues. The V end was cut by 0 bases, the J end by 3 bases, with 12 bases between. CDR3 amino acids: CASSLAGMRDTGELFF. CDR3 in DNA: TGCGCCAGCAGCTTGGCGGGGATGAGAGACACCGGGGAGCTGTTTTTT.

The V gene is TRBV19, the J gene TRBJ1-2; 8 bases align to TRBD1. This CDR3 contains 11 residues. The V gene's germline CDR1 is LNHDA and CDR2 SQIVND (reference sequence). Unmatched junction bases numbered 3, after V lost 7 bases and J lost 8 bases. Here the CDR3 DNA reads TGTGCCAGTACAGGGGGCGCGGGCTACACCTTC. It encodes CASTGGAGYTF. Variable domain in full (rest from reference TRBV19 and TRBJ1-2): DGGITQSPKYLFRKEGQNVTLSCEQNLNHDAMYWYRQDPGQGLRLIYYSQIVNDFQKGDIAEGYSVSREKKESFPLTVTSAQKNPTAFYLCASTGGAGYTFGSGTRLTVV.